The 29 T cell receptor beta chains listed next were all sequenced from one sample in a study of T-cell memory formation after mild COVID-19. TCRdb reprocessed the 5' RACE reads with MiXCR, giving one entry per CDR3 protein. This sample yields about 350,000 distinct CDR3 sequences, of which roughly 13% are seen a single time; 22% belongs to the top ten. Sequencing input: PBMCs or a T cell subset sorted from them (not recorded which). All receptors come from a man younger than 35 who had mild COVID-19 (a few samples of this study predate the infection). Cell type and time point are not known.

This clonotype was counted a few times. V gene TRBV2 combines with J gene TRBJ1-5; D gene uncertain. Trimming pared 3 bases from V and 0 bases from J, leaving 6 bases between. This CDR3 contains 14 residues. Per germline, CDR1 SNHLY and CDR2 FYNNEI. CDR3 sequence (DNA): TGTGCCAGCAGTGACCGATATAGCAATCAGCCCCAGCATTTT. Residues: CASSDRYSNQPQHF.

The CDR3 bases are TGTGCCACCAGTGCCCCGGATCTCAGGGGCTACAATGAGCAGTTCTTC. Translating gives CATSAPDLRGYNEQFF. V and J are TRBV24-1 and TRBJ2-1; D may be TRBD1 (6 bases). Germline V gives CDR1 KGHDR, CDR2 SFDVKD. The CDR3 loop spans 16 amino acids. V was cut by 5 bases and J by 3 bases, with 16 bases left in between.

This clonotype was seen repeatedly, ten times or more. The chain joins TRBV7-2 to TRBJ2-3; D remains unclear. Germline CDR1 SGHTA, CDR2 FQGNSA. CDR3 size: 13 residues. Trimming shortened V by 2 bases and J by 4 bases, and 7 bases separated the two germline ends. The DNA of the CDR3 is TGTGCCAGCAGCTTATCTTTCGCAGATACGCAGTATTTT. Protein product: CASSLSFADTQYF.

The chain combines TRBV7-3 with TRBJ2-5, with TRBD1 matching over 8 bases. This CDR3 contains 14 residues. J lost 4 bases, V lost 5 bases, and 6 bases had no gene match. Germline CDR1 reads SGHTA; CDR2 reads FQGTGA. The DNA for the CDR3 is TGTGCCAGCAGCCGGACAGGGCCTGGAGAGACCCAGTACTTC. Its protein product is CASSRTGPGETQYF.

V and J are TRBV4-1 and TRBJ1-3; D gene ambiguous. There are 15 residues in the CDR3. Germline V gene lookup returns CDR1 MGHRA and CDR2 YSYEKL. Trimming removed 0 bases from V and 4 bases from J, with 10 bases in between. CDR3 in amino acids: CASSQDQGIGNTIYF. CDR3 DNA sequence: TGCGCCAGCAGCCAAGATCAAGGGATCGGAAACACCATATATTTT.

This clonotype showed up just a few times. The gene calls are TRBV3-1 and TRBJ2-1; 7 positions match TRBD1. Germline values: CDR1 LGHDT, CDR2 YNNKEL (reference sequence). V gave up 0 bases and J gave up 6 bases; unmatched junction bases: 17. The CDR3 is made up of 19 amino acids. CDR3 residues: CASSQDQQARTGVINEQFF. CDR3 in DNA: TGTGCCAGCAGCCAAGATCAGCAGGCGAGGACAGGAGTAATCAATGAGCAGTTCTTC.

This clonotype was seen only a few times. J is TRBJ1-4 and V is TRBV7-6; no clear D. V shed 1 base and J shed 8 bases, with 14 bases lying between them. CDR3 size: 15 residues. Germline CDR1 reads SGHVS; CDR2 reads FNYEAQ. The CDR3 DNA reads as TGTGCCAGCAGCTTAGGACAATCCCACCTAGAAAAACTGTTTTTT. It yields the protein CASSLGQSHLEKLFF.

This chain uses TRBV9 with TRBJ1-4; D gene ambiguous. V shed 0 bases and J shed 5 bases, with 11 bases lying between them. The CDR3 totals 15 residues. The germline V gene encodes CDR1 SGDLS and CDR2 YYNGEE. The CDR3 is CASSVEVGLNEKLFF. CDR3 bases: TGTGCCAGCAGCGTAGAAGTTGGACTGAATGAAAAACTGTTTTTT.

The V call is TRBV12-3 or TRBV12-4, the J call TRBJ2-1, with D possibly matching TRBD2 (7 bases). V was shortened by 4 bases and J by 9 bases, with 13 bases between the two germline ends. CDR3 length: 13 residues. The CDR3 loop is CASSSIGGGEQFF. CDR3 nucleotide sequence: TGTGCCAGCAGTTCTATAGGGGGGGGTGAGCAGTTCTTC.

This clonotype was recorded many times. The chain uses TRBV7-2 and TRBJ1-2; the match to TRBD1 covers 8 bases. The CDR3 runs 16 residues. The V gene end was trimmed by 1 base and the J gene end by 4 bases; junction bases not matched to a gene: 8. The germline gives CDR1 SGHTA, CDR2 FQGNSA. The CDR3, as DNA: TGTGCCAGCAGCTTAGGCTCGGGACAGGCTATCTATGGCTACACCTTC. It encodes CASSLGSGQAIYGYTF.

V usage is TRBV20-1 and J usage is TRBJ1-6, with D maybe TRBD1 (5 bases). The CDR3 loop spans 13 amino acids. V lost 6 bases and J 3 bases, leaving 9 bases between the germline ends. Germline CDR1 reads DFQATT; CDR2 reads SNEGSKA (reference sequence). CDR3 protein: CSALRDYNSPLHF. The CDR3 DNA sequence: TGCAGTGCCCTCAGGGACTATAATTCACCCCTCCACTTT.

The chain joins TRBV19 to TRBJ2-1, with a tentative D call TRBD2 (5 bases). CDR1 and CDR2 (germline): LNHDA, SQIVND (reference sequence). The CDR3 is 15 residues long. V was trimmed by 9 bases and J by 0 bases, leaving 15 bases between them. Here the CDR3 DNA reads TGTGCCAGCCAACCCCAGCGGAGCTCCTACAATGAGCAGTTCTTC. The encoded protein is CASQPQRSSYNEQFF.

The CDR3 sequence: CASSPQGFPPNTQYF. The DNA for the CDR3 is TGTGCCAGCTCACCACAGGGATTCCCCCCCAATACGCAGTATTTT. V and J are TRBV18 and TRBJ2-3; no clear D. The ends were cut back, 1 base at V and 7 bases at J, with 15 bases in the middle. The CDR3 extends over 15 amino acids. Germline-derived CDR1 and CDR2 are KGHSH and LQKENI.

The chain has TRBV7-9 and TRBJ1-2; no firm D call. V was cut by 7 bases and J by 8 bases, with 17 bases left in between. The CDR3 has 13 amino acids. Germline V gene data show CDR1 as SEHNR and CDR2 as FQNEAQ (reference sequence). This CDR3 is CASTLAGAEGYTF. In DNA form, the CDR3 reads TGTGCCAGCACTCTAGCGGGAGCTGAAGGCTACACCTTC.

In this sample, this clonotype turned up many times. The J gene is TRBJ2-1, the V gene TRBV5-1, with 8 bases identical to TRBD2. This CDR3 contains 15 residues. With 4 bases clipped from V and 3 bases from J, the junction kept 6 bases outside the gene matches. Germline CDR1 is SGHRS and CDR2 is YFSETQ. The CDR3 DNA sequence: TGCGCCAGCAGCCTTGGACTAGCTAACTACAATGAGCAGTTCTTC. It translates to CASSLGLANYNEQFF.

The chain combines TRBV20-1 with TRBJ1-2; no clear D gene. The CDR3 covers 15 residues. The V end lost 0 bases, the J end lost 5 bases, and 16 bases lay between the germline ends. The germline gives CDR1 DFQATT, CDR2 SNEGSKA (reference sequence). CDR3 DNA sequence: TGCAGTGCTAGAGATATGGCAGGAGCCCTGTATGGCTACACCTTC. Encoded protein: CSARDMAGALYGYTF.

This clonotype was detected many times. The V call is TRBV11-2, the J call TRBJ1-4; no clear D. This CDR3 comprises 12 residues. Germline V gene sequence: CDR1 SGHAT, CDR2 FQNNGV. V gave up 5 bases and J gave up 7 bases, with 8 bases separating them. The CDR3 coding sequence is TGTGCCAGCAGCCATCCTGGTGAAAAACTGTTTTTT. Translation: CASSHPGEKLFF. The full variable domain, its missing parts supplied by reference TRBV11-2 and TRBJ1-4, is EAGVAQSPRYKIIEKRQSVAFWCNPISGHATLYWYQQILGQGPKLLIQFQNNGVVDDSQLPKDRFSAERLKGVDSTLKIQPAKLEDSAVYLCASSHPGEKLFFGSGTQLSVL.

The J gene is TRBJ1-2, the V gene TRBV19, with D possibly being TRBD1 (5 bases). V was trimmed by 5 bases and J by 0 bases, leaving 7 bases between them. Germline CDR1 is LNHDA and CDR2 is SQIVND (reference sequence). CDR3 length: 13 residues. CDR3 nucleotides: TGTGCCAGTAGTGTGGGACCTAACTATGGCTACACCTTC. The encoded protein is CASSVGPNYGYTF.

This chain connects TRBV29-1 to TRBJ1-4; TRBD1 is a possible D gene (5 bases). V was shortened by 1 base and J by 9 bases, with 12 bases between the two germline ends. CDR1 is SQVTM and CDR2 is ANQGSEA in the germline V gene. The CDR3 extends over 13 amino acids. The CDR3 sequence is CSVEAPVGQKLFF. The CDR3 region has the DNA TGCAGCGTTGAAGCCCCGGTGGGGCAAAAACTGTTTTTT. Full variable domain (outside the CDR3, taken from reference TRBV29-1 and TRBJ1-4): SAVISQKPSRDICQRGTSLTIQCQVDSQVTMMFWYRQQPGQSLTLIATANQGSEATYESGFVIDKFPISRPNLTFSTLTVSNMSPEDSSIYLCSVEAPVGQKLFFGSGTQLSVL.

There are a few counts of this clonotype. The chain has TRBV10-3 and TRBJ2-5; D is uncertain. Germline CDR1 reads ENHRY; CDR2 reads SYGVKD. The CDR3 is 14 amino acids. V dropped 4 bases and J dropped 4 bases, with 13 bases sitting between them. This CDR3 is CAISGTQAGETQYF. The CDR3 DNA is TGTGCCATCAGTGGAACCCAAGCAGGAGAGACCCAGTACTTC.

This chain joins TRBV28 and TRBJ2-7; 8 positions agree with TRBD1. The CDR3 totals 14 residues. Germline V gene data show CDR1 as MDHEN and CDR2 as SYDVKM. J lost 5 bases, V lost 5 bases, and 8 bases had no gene match. The CDR3: CASSPTGVTDEQYV. In DNA, the CDR3 is TGTGCCAGCAGTCCGACAGGGGTCACGGACGAGCAGTACGTC.

This clonotype was observed a few times. The chain uses TRBV5-1 and TRBJ2-3; D is ambiguous. The CDR3 length is 15 residues. The germline V gene encodes CDR1 SGHRS and CDR2 YFSETQ. Trimming cost V 3 bases and J 1 base, with 12 bases left between them. The CDR3 sequence is CASSWTGRGTDTQYF. The CDR3 coding sequence is TGCGCCAGCAGCTGGACGGGCCGGGGCACAGATACGCAGTATTTT.

J is TRBJ2-4 and V is TRBV12-3 or TRBV12-4; 7 bases line up with TRBD1. J lost 0 bases, V lost 6 bases, and 14 bases had no gene match. This CDR3 is 18 amino acids long. The CDR3 DNA reads as TGTGCCAGCAGCCCAGACAGGGCGGCTATGCGAGCCAAAAACATTCAGTACTTC. Amino acids: CASSPDRAAMRAKNIQYF.

This clonotype showed up many times. The V call is TRBV5-6, the J call TRBJ2-5; D remains ambiguous. The germline V gene encodes CDR1 SGHDT and CDR2 YYEEEE. V lost 0 bases to trimming and J lost 2 bases, with 8 bases between them. The CDR3 spans 14 residues. CDR3 coding DNA: TGTGCCAGCAGCTTGGGGTTCAGACAAGAGACCCAGTACTTC. Its protein product is CASSLGFRQETQYF.

The sample holds many counts of this clonotype. Compared with germline, one end of the junction differs, possibly owing to a read error. This chain uses TRBV6-5 with TRBJ1-2; no firm D call. The CDR3 runs to 13 residues. Germline V gives CDR1 MNHEY, CDR2 SVGAGI. This CDR3 reads CASSYGGNYGYTF. CDR3 coding DNA: TGCGCCAGCAGCTACGGAGGGAACTATGGCTACACCTTC.

The chain is built from TRBV7-6 and TRBJ2-1, with D possibly being TRBD2 (5 bases). The germline gives CDR1 SGHVS, CDR2 FNYEAQ. The ends were cut back, 4 bases at V and 0 bases at J, with 10 bases in the middle. The length of the CDR3 is 15 residues. The CDR3 region has the DNA TGTGCCAGCAGCTCCACGGGGTACTCCTACAATGAGCAGTTCTTC. Encoded protein: CASSSTGYSYNEQFF.

This clonotype was observed a handful of times. The chain carries TRBV4-1 and TRBJ2-1, with D perhaps given as TRBD1 or TRBD2 (6 bases each). This CDR3 contains 16 residues. V lost 2 bases, J lost 10 bases, and 21 bases lay in between. Germline CDR1 is MGHRA and CDR2 is YSYEKL. As DNA, the CDR3 is TGCGCCAGCAGCCAAACCCCGGGGGCCGTCCCCGGGGAGCAGTTCTTC. Protein: CASSQTPGAVPGEQFF.

The table lists this clonotype with a few counts. The rearrangement joins TRBV20-1 to TRBJ2-1; a weak D match, TRBD2 (7 bases). V lost 5 bases and J lost 8, with 25 bases in between. CDR1 DFQATT and CDR2 SNEGSKA come from the germline V gene (reference sequence). This CDR3 contains 16 residues. In nucleotides, the CDR3 is TGCAGTGCTTCAAAGGCCCGGGGGGCATGGAGTGATGAGCAGTTCTTC. This translates into CSASKARGAWSDEQFF.

This clonotype has at least ten counts. The J gene is TRBJ1-5, the V gene TRBV7-9, with D tentatively TRBD1 (5 bases). V was trimmed by 2 bases and J by 7 bases, leaving 12 bases between them. The CDR3 is 14 residues long. Per germline, CDR1 SEHNR and CDR2 FQNEAQ (reference sequence). The CDR3 nucleotides read TGTGCCAGCAGCTTAAAGGGAGGGGCCCAGCCCCAGCATTTT. Encoded protein: CASSLKGGAQPQHF. The full variable domain, with the rest looked up from reference TRBV7-9 and TRBJ1-5, is DTGVSQNPRHKITKRGQNVTFRCDPISEHNRLYWYRQTLGQGPEFLTYFQNEAQLEKSRLLSDRFSAERPKGSFSTLEIQRTEQGDSAMYLCASSLKGGAQPQHFGDGTRLSIL.